Here is one T cell receptor (beta chain) with its context. This clone may be a read error of a much larger clone one base away. The data belong to a study of blood T cells in healthy people across ages. Per germline, CDR1 SQVTM and CDR2 ANQGSEA. The V end was cut by 2 bases, the J end by 5 bases, with 16 bases between. The CDR3 is 14 amino acids. PCR was performed a second time for roughly 7 to 12 cycles using a sample-barcoded 5' primer and a J-beta primer mix. MiXCR, run by TCRdb on the 5' RACE reads, gives a single entry per CDR3 protein. The top ten hold around 15% of the sample, which has 800,000 to 1,000,000 distinct CDR3 sequences, around 49% seen once.

The V and J genes are TRBV29-1 and TRBJ2-7; tentatively, D is TRBD1 or TRBD2 (5 bases each). This clonotype was obtained from a man under 40 in good health. Sequencing input: blood. Here the CDR3 DNA reads TGCAGCGTTGAATTTGGGGGTATTGGGGACGAGCAGTACTTC. It yields the protein CSVEFGGIGDEQYF.